This T cell receptor (beta chain) was retrieved from a study of cytotoxic CD8 clonotypes in ibrutinib-treated CLL. At the level of the study: Response material was collected after a median 12 months of treatment, range 6 to 36. Study findings and constraints: At ibrutinib response, clonality increased, and at progression it declined back toward baseline. Patients with sustained remission and those progressing were sampled at differing times.

Assay used: immunoSEQ multiplex PCR; TCRdb lists only in-frame clones, some missing. The data contain roughly 220,000 clones, roughly 65% of them singletons. Trimming took 5 bases from V and 5 from J, leaving 9 bases between them. The CDR3 spans 13 residues. Germline-derived CDR1 and CDR2 are LNHNV and YYDKDF (reference sequence). Points on this clone: Antigen unknown.

Sequencing used PBMCs, obtained after 12 months of ibrutinib treatment. The chain has TRBV15 and TRBJ2-2, with D possibly matching TRBD1 (6 bases). This sequence was found in a human donor with chronic lymphocytic leukemia. The CDR3 region has the DNA TGTGCCACCAGCGAACAGGGTACCGGGGAGCTGTTTTTT. Its protein is CATSEQGTGELFF.